The 16 T cell receptor beta chains reported below all come from one sample, sequenced in a study of T cells in Graves' hyperthyroidism and ophthalmopathy. TCR beta CDR3 regions were amplified from RNA. First-round RT-PCR with HTBI primers amplified the TCR CDR3 region. MiXCR was run by TCRdb on the multiplex PCR reads, yielding one entry per CDR3 protein. The repertoire holds 450,000 to 700,000 distinct CDR3 sequences, with just over 45% as singletons. Sequencing was performed on peripheral blood or thyroid tissue (not recorded which). These receptor sequences come from an adult woman with Graves' disease, either hyperthyroidism or ophthalmopathy (not recorded which).

This clonotype was counted many times. The rearrangement uses TRBV7-6 and TRBJ2-5; no reliable D call. Germline V gives CDR1 SGHVS, CDR2 FNYEAQ. Trimming left V 5 bases short and J 3 bases short, with 19 bases between. The CDR3 length is 16 residues. The CDR3 spells CASSDNYKGRKETQYF. The CDR3 DNA follows: TGTGCCAGCAGCGACAATTACAAGGGAAGGAAAGAGACCCAGTACTTC. Drawing the rest from reference TRBV7-6 and TRBJ2-5, the complete variable domain is GAGVSQSPRYKVTKRGQDVALRCDPISGHVSLYWYRQALGQGPEFLTYFNYEAQQDKSGLPNDRFSAERPEGSISTLTIQRTEQRDSAMYRCASSDNYKGRKETQYFGPGTRLLVL.

The chain carries TRBV29-1 and TRBJ2-7; the match to TRBD2 covers 7 bases. Germline CDR1 reads SQVTM; CDR2 reads ANQGSEA. The CDR3 spans 14 residues. The V and J ends lost 5 bases and 6 bases, in that order; junction bases with no gene match: 13. The chain's CDR3 is CSVRANAAGVEQYF. CDR3 nucleotides: TGCAGCGTTAGGGCCAACGCGGCGGGAGTCGAGCAGTACTTC.

The sample holds many counts of this clonotype. The V and J genes are TRBV7-9 and TRBJ1-3; a possible D gene is TRBD1 (5 bases). Trimming removed 2 bases from V and 4 bases from J, with 15 bases in between. Germline CDR1 is SEHNR and CDR2 is FQNEAQ (reference sequence). CDR3 length equals 16 residues. Here the CDR3 reads CASSLIVWQGGNTIYF. In DNA, the CDR3 is TGTGCCAGCAGCTTAATTGTTTGGCAGGGAGGAAACACCATATATTTT.

With regard to this clonotype: A read error may explain this, as a much larger clone is one base away. V gene TRBV5-1 combines with J gene TRBJ2-5; D may correspond to TRBD1 or TRBD2 (7 bases each). Trimming took off 0 bases at V and 4 bases at J, with 16 bases between the two ends. The germline CDR1 and CDR2 sequences are SGHRS and YFSETQ. This CDR3 has 16 amino acids. Written as DNA, the CDR3 is TGCGCCAGCAGCTTGGCTGGCGGGGAGGGGGCAGAGACCCAGTACTTC. Protein sequence: CASSLAGGEGAETQYF. The complete variable domain, with remaining parts taken from reference TRBV5-1 and TRBJ2-5, reads KAGVTQTPRYLIKTRGQQVTLSCSPISGHRSVSWYQQTPGQGLQFLFEYFSETQRNKGNFPGRFSGRQFSNSRSEMNVSTLELGDSALYLCASSLAGGEGAETQYFGPGTRLLVL.

The table lists this clonotype with many counts. The chain recombines TRBV15 with TRBJ1-5; TRBD1 matches 8 bases. CDR1 and CDR2 (germline): LNHNV, YYDKDF (reference sequence). This CDR3 has 15 residues. After removal of 3 bases from V and 0 bases from J, the junction contained 1 base not matched to a gene. The CDR3 loop is CATSRDRASNQPQHF. For the CDR3, the DNA is TGTGCCACCAGCAGGGACAGGGCTAGCAATCAGCCCCAGCATTTT.

The chain combines TRBV10-3 with TRBJ2-5; 8 nucleotides align to TRBD2. The CDR3 loop spans 15 amino acids. The V gene's germline CDR1 is ENHRY and CDR2 SYGVKD. V shed 7 bases and J 6 bases; nucleotides not matched to a gene: 13. Here the CDR3 DNA reads TGTGCCATCACCTATGGACTAGCCTCCCTTCAGACCCAGTACTTC. Amino acids: CAITYGLASLQTQYF.

This clonotype came up many times. V and J are TRBV7-9 and TRBJ2-5; 7 nucleotides line up with TRBD2. Trimming at V came to 7 bases and at J to 5 bases, leaving 10 bases not matched to a gene. Per the germline V gene, CDR1 is SEHNR and CDR2 is FQNEAQ (reference sequence). The CDR3 totals 14 residues. CDR3: CASTVGGSRETQYF. As DNA, the CDR3 is TGTGCCAGCACCGTGGGCGGGAGCCGGGAGACCCAGTACTTC.

This clonotype occurred many times. The gene calls are TRBV7-2 and TRBJ2-7; 7 bases map to TRBD2. The CDR3 is 14 amino acids. After removal of 1 base from V and 6 bases from J, the junction contained 6 bases not matched to a gene. The germline V gene has CDR1 SGHTA and CDR2 FQGNSA. The CDR3 sequence is CASSLVAGVSEQYF. CDR3 nucleotides: TGTGCCAGCAGCTTAGTTGCGGGAGTATCCGAGCAGTACTTC. Full variable domain (missing parts from reference TRBV7-2 and TRBJ2-7): GAGVSQSPSNKVTEKGKDVELRCDPISGHTALYWYRQSLGQGLEFLIYFQGNSAPDKSGLPSDRFSAERTGGSVSTLTIQRTQQEDSAVYLCASSLVAGVSEQYFGPGTRLTVT.

This clonotype has more than one count but fewer than ten. V usage is TRBV15 and J usage is TRBJ2-7; 10 positions match TRBD1. In germline, CDR1 is LNHNV, CDR2 YYDKDF (reference sequence). CDR3 length equals 13 residues. Trimming at V came to 9 bases and at J to 2 bases, leaving 4 bases not matched to a gene. The CDR3 nucleotides read TGTGCCACAGGGACAGGGGAGGCCTACGAGCAGTACTTC. This gives the protein CATGTGEAYEQYF.

The chain has TRBV4-1 and TRBJ2-2; D not certain. Per the germline V gene, CDR1 is MGHRA and CDR2 is YSYEKL. This CDR3 spans 15 amino acids. V was trimmed by 3 bases and J by 1 base, leaving 9 bases between them. The CDR3 sequence: CASSHPVRNTGELFF. As DNA, the CDR3 is TGCGCCAGCAGCCATCCGGTTCGGAACACCGGGGAGCTGTTTTTT.

Many counts were recorded for this clonotype. This chain joins TRBV7-9 and TRBJ1-1, with D tentatively TRBD1 (5 bases). CDR1 and CDR2 from the germline V gene are SEHNR and FQNEAQ (reference sequence). V lost 2 bases to trimming and J lost 7 bases, with 14 bases between them. The CDR3 is 14 residues long. The CDR3 reads CASSLPQGSGEAFF. DNA of the CDR3: TGTGCCAGCAGCTTACCCCAGGGTTCAGGTGAAGCTTTCTTT.

This clonotype was observed many times. The chain has TRBV18 and TRBJ2-5; D is perhaps TRBD2 (5 bases). V was shortened by 0 bases and J by 7 bases, with 12 bases between the two germline ends. CDR1 KGHSH and CDR2 LQKENI come from the germline V gene. This CDR3 is built from 14 residues. CDR3 in DNA: TGTGCCAGCTCACCACCGACCTGGAGGTGGACCCAGTACTTC. Translation: CASSPPTWRWTQYF.

The genes are TRBV11-2 and TRBJ2-2, with 9 bases that match TRBD2. V shed 1 base, J shed 4 bases, and the junction held 10 bases outside the gene matches. CDR1 and CDR2 (germline): SGHAT, FQNNGV. This CDR3 is built from 18 residues. The CDR3 region is CASSLGGGGRAPTGELFF. The DNA for the CDR3 is TGTGCCAGCAGCTTAGGCGGCGGCGGGAGGGCCCCCACCGGGGAGCTGTTTTTT.

Note on this clonotype: A read error may produce the germline difference seen at one junction end. The chain uses TRBV20-1 and TRBJ2-7; no clear D gene. CDR3 length: 12 amino acids. The V gene's germline CDR1 is DFQATT and CDR2 SNEGSKA (reference sequence). For the CDR3, the DNA is TGCAGGGCTAAGACTGGCGTCTACGAGCAGTACTTC. As protein: CRAKTGVYEQYF.

A remark on this clonotype: One end of the junction does not line up with germline, which may come from a read error. The gene calls are TRBV15 and TRBJ1-2; D might be TRBD1 (5 bases). This CDR3 has 15 amino acids. Germline-derived CDR1 and CDR2 are LNHNV and YYDKDF (reference sequence). The CDR3 loop reads CAISREGAPSYGYTF. The CDR3, as DNA: TGTGCCATCAGCAGAGAAGGGGCGCCGAGCTATGGCTACACCTTC.

This clonotype was recorded many times. V usage is TRBV7-9 and J usage is TRBJ2-7; TRBD2 matches at 8 bases. The CDR3 contains 15 residues. Germline V CDR1 and CDR2: SEHNR, FQNEAQ (reference sequence). V gave up 4 bases and J gave up 1 base; unmatched junction bases: 6. The chain's CDR3 is CASSSQGLGSYEQYF. In DNA form, the CDR3 reads TGTGCCAGCAGCTCCCAGGGACTAGGATCCTACGAGCAGTACTTC.